The entry below gives a single TCR beta chain sequence along with its context. Its specificity is unknown. This specimen belongs to a study of vaccination effects on CD4 cells after COVID-19. Generated by immunoSEQ multiplex PCR, the TCRdb table keeps only in-frame clones and is missing some. The sample records around 40,000 clones, roughly four fifths being singletons. Using viral peptide pools, the ViraFEST assay grew out antigen-specific CD4+ T cells prior to sequencing. At the end of roughly 9 days of culture, CD4+ T cells were isolated. SARS-CoV-2 infected the person between March and December 2020, as confirmed by PCR. Peptides at approximately 10 ug/ml and IL-2 at around 9.3 IU/ml were added to two million PBMC per well. On day 3 and again on day 7, half the medium was replaced with IL-2 medium. The receptor was isolated from a human donor who had a prior SARS-CoV-2 infection. Sequencing used CD4+ T cells from PBMCs cultured with a peptide pool, obtained before COVID-19 vaccination.

CDR3 region: CASSFYGRGVEQYF. Here the CDR3 DNA reads TGTGCCAGCAGCTTTTATGGCAGGGGTGTCGAGCAGTACTTC. This chain joins TRBV7-8 and TRBJ2-7; maybe TRBD1 (6 bases). Germline CDR1 reads SGHVS; CDR2 reads FQNEAQ. The V end lost 3 bases, the J end lost 6 bases, and 15 bases lay between the germline ends. The CDR3 runs 14 residues.